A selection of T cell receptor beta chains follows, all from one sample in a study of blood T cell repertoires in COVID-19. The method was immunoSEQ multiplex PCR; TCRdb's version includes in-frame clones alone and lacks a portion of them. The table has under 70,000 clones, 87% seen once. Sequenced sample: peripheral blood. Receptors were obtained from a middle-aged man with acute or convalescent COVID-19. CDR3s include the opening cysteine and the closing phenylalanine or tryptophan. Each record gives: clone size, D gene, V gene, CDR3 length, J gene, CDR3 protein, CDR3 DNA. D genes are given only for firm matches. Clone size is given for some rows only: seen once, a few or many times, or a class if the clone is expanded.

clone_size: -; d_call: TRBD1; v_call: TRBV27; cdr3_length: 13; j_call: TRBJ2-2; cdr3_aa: CASGTGGTGELFF; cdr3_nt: TGTGCCAGTGGGACAGGAGGCACCGGGGAGCTGTTTTTT
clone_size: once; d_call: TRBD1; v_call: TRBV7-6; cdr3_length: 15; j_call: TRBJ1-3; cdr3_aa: CASSRGTGAGNTIYF; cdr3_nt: TGTGCCAGCAGCAGAGGGACAGGGGCTGGAAACACCATATATTTT
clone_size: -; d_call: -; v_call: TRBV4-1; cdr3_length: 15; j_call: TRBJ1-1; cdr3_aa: CASSRLGGNKKSAFF; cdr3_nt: TGCGCCAGCAGCCGCTTAGGGGGTAACAAGAAGTCGGCTTTCTTT
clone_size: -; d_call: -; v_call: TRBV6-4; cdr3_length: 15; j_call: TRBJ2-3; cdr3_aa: CASSDTGGGTDTQYF; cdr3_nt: TGTGCCAGCAGTGATACAGGAGGGGGCACAGATACGCAGTATTTT
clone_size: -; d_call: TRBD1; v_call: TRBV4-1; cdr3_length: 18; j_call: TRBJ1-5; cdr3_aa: CASSQGIYRGKGNQPQHF; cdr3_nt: TGCGCCAGCAGCCAAGGAATTTACAGGGGAAAGGGGAATCAGCCCCAGCATTTT
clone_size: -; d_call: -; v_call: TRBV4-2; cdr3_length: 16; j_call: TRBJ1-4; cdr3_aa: CASSQDKGGPNEKLFF; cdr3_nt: TGTGCCAGCAGCCAAGATAAAGGAGGGCCCAATGAAAAACTGTTTTTT
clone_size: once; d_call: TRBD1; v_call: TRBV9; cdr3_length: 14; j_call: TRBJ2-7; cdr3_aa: CASSDGQGGYEQYF; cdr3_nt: TGTGCCAGCAGTGACGGACAGGGGGGCTACGAGCAGTACTTC
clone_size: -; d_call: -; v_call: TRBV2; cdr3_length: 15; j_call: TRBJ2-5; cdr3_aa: CASSEISGGLETQYF; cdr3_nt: TGTGCCAGCAGTGAGATTTCGGGGGGCCTAGAGACCCAGTACTTC
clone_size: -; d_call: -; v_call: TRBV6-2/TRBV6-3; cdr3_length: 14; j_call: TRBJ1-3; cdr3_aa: CASSYGSSGNTIYF; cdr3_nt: TGTGCCAGCAGTTACGGGAGCTCTGGAAACACCATATATTTT
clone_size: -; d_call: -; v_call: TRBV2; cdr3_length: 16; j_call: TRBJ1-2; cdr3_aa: CASSEAAGTANYGYTF; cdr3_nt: TGTGCCAGCAGTGAAGCGGCGGGGACGGCTAACTATGGCTACACCTTC
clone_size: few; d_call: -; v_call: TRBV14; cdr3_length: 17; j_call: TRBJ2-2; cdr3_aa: CASSQDLGQVNTGELFF; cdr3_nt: TGTGCCAGCAGCCAAGATCTGGGTCAGGTTAACACCGGGGAGCTGTTTTTT
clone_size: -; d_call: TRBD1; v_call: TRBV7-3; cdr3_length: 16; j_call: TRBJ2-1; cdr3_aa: CASSLAGTGPYNEQFF; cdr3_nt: TGTGCCAGCAGCTTAGCCGGGACAGGGCCCTACAATGAGCAGTTCTTC
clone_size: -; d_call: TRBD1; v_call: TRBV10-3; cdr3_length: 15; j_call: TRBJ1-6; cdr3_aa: CATADRGLGSSPLHF; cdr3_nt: TGTGCCACCGCGGACAGGGGGCTAGGTAGTTCACCCCTCCACTTT
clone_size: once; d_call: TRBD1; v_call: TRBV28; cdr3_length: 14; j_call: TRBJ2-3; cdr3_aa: CASRKQGARDTQYF; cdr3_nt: TGTGCCAGCAGAAAACAGGGGGCTAGAGATACGCAGTATTTT
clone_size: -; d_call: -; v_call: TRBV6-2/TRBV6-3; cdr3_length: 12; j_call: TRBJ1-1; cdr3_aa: CASSYGGWEAFF; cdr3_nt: TGTGCCAGCAGTTACGGGGGCTGGGAAGCTTTCTTT